The TCR beta chain described here comes from a study of cytomegalovirus exposure and HLA in healthy donors. The length of the CDR3 is 13 residues. Germline CDR1 is KGHSH and CDR2 is LQKENI. V lost 5 bases to trimming and J lost 16 bases, with 21 bases between them. PCR used 60 Vbeta primers and 13 Jbeta primers. Assay used: immunoSEQ multiplex PCR; TCRdb lists only in-frame clones, some missing. This sample yields under 200,000 clones, of which around 80% are seen a single time; 1.7% belongs to the top ten. The sample consisted of PBMCs. This clonotype was obtained from a man aged 35 to 55 in good health and CMV-seropositive. The rearrangement joins TRBV18 to TRBJ2-4, with TRBD2 as a possible D gene (6 bases). The CDR3 DNA reads TGTGCCAGCTCAGAAAGCGGGTGGACCGTAACTTACTTC. Amino acid sequence: CASSESGWTVTYF.